The sample holds many counts of the clone carrying this T cell receptor beta chain. Its matching antigen is unknown. The sample is drawn from a study of post-analysis software for immune sequencing data. The germline V gene encodes CDR1 SGHDN and CDR2 FVKESK. The CDR3 is made up of 14 amino acids. Trimming took off 1 base at V and 0 bases at J, with 5 bases between the two ends. Prepared TCR beta cDNA libraries contained unique molecular identifiers. TCRdb redid the calling of the PCR reads with MiXCR, one entry per CDR3 protein. This table holds around 260,000 distinct CDR3 sequences, 36% found once. General study results and limits: Patients had higher frequencies than controls of roughly five TRBV segments, including TRBV5-6, TRBV5-1 and TRBV20-1. Samples from a shared batch, those prepared together, strongly co-clustered by F measure. Multiple sclerosis patients showed significantly lower normalized Chao1 diversity than controls did.

The sequence derives from a girl aged 5 to 17 with multiple sclerosis. The material sequenced was blood. J is TRBJ2-3 and V is TRBV14, with D hard to call. The CDR3 sequence: CASSQVWSTDTQYF. The DNA for the CDR3 is TGTGCCAGCAGCCAAGTATGGAGCACAGATACGCAGTATTTT.